The source of this T cell receptor (beta chain) is a study of T cells in Graves' hyperthyroidism and ophthalmopathy. Germline V gene sequence: CDR1 SNHLY, CDR2 FYNNEI. CDR3 size: 15 residues. Trimming at V came to 3 bases and at J to 8 bases, leaving 11 bases not matched to a gene. By proportion, this clonotype is medium-sized. Amplification targeted TCR beta CDR3 regions from RNA transcripts. The HTBI primer set served for first-round RT-PCR of the TCR CDR3. A single record per CDR3 protein comes from TCRdb applying MiXCR to the multiplex PCR reads. This sample has some 700,000 distinct CDR3 sequences, with around 16% found just once.

Sequenced: blood. The chain uses TRBV2 and TRBJ2-3, with TRBD1 matching over 7 bases. The receptor was isolated from a man aged 45-65 years with Graves' hyperthyroidism. The CDR3: CASSDPWDSAGTQYF. CDR3 nucleotide sequence: TGTGCCAGCAGTGACCCCTGGGACAGCGCCGGTACGCAGTATTTT.